This TCR beta chain was recorded in a study of cytomegalovirus exposure and HLA in healthy donors. The study, taken as a whole, reports: Cytomegalovirus-associated TCR beta chains were listed, numbering 164. In vitro assays verified that a few CMV-associated chains recognized CMV antigens specifically.

CDR3 length: 12 amino acids. Germline V CDR1 and CDR2: SGHTA, FQGNSA. The PCR contained 60 Vbeta and 13 Jbeta primers. As originally analysed: Later analysis identified tens of millions of unique TCR beta chains, roughly 11 million shared. Data came from immunoSEQ multiplex PCR; TCRdb stores just in-frame clones and leaves some out. Clonal size and the V and J genes are those of that table, whereas D and trimming came from the DNA. Among some 150,000 clones, 80% were seen once, and the ten largest hold 4.5%. With respect to this clone: Its antigen is as yet unknown. Germline is not matched at one junction end, which may reflect a read error. The same CDR3 also results from other DNA sequences found in this sample.

The sequenced sample was PBMCs. The J gene is TRBJ1-6, the V gene TRBV7-2; D is uncertain. This receptor was identified in a woman between 45 and 65 years old in good health and CMV-seropositive. The chain's CDR3 is CASSFLTGTLHF. The CDR3 region has the DNA TGCGCCAGCAGCTTTTTGACGGGTACACTCCACTTT.